This is a list of T cell receptor beta chains from one sample in a study of vaccination effects on CD4 cells after COVID-19. TCRdb's copy holds only in-frame clones and misses some; the assay was immunoSEQ multiplex PCR. The sample shows tens of thousands of clones, less than 80% of them seen only once. No cognate antigen is known for these TCRs. This sample comprised CD4+ T cells from PBMCs cultured with HCoV-OC43 spike peptides, obtained after COVID-19 vaccination. These receptors came from a human donor who received a COVID-19 vaccine. Both conserved end residues are part of each CDR3. A D gene is named only where the DNA matches it firmly. Expanded clones get a size class; other rows say once, few or many, or leave the size out.

clone_size: -; j_call: TRBJ1-4; d_call: -; v_call: TRBV6-5; cdr3_nt: TGTGCCAGCAGTTACTCGCTCAACAGCGAAAAACTGTTTTTT; cdr3_aa: CASSYSLNSEKLFF
clone_size: -; j_call: TRBJ1-1; d_call: TRBD1; v_call: TRBV5-4; cdr3_nt: TGTGCCAGCGGGAGAGGGGGCGCGGAGGAAGCTTTCTTT; cdr3_aa: CASGRGGAEEAFF
clone_size: once; j_call: TRBJ1-5; d_call: -; v_call: TRBV30; cdr3_nt: TGTGCCTGGAGTAGGGCCGGGGCTCAGCCCCAGCATTTT; cdr3_aa: CAWSRAGAQPQHF
clone_size: once; j_call: TRBJ1-2; d_call: TRBD1; v_call: TRBV6-6; cdr3_nt: TGTGCCAGCAGTTACATTGCCGGGACAGGGTTTTATGGCTACACCTTC; cdr3_aa: CASSYIAGTGFYGYTF
clone_size: -; j_call: TRBJ2-1; d_call: -; v_call: TRBV5-4; cdr3_nt: TGTGCCAGCAGCTTGTACCGGTACAATGAGCAGTTCTTC; cdr3_aa: CASSLYRYNEQFF
clone_size: -; j_call: TRBJ1-3; d_call: TRBD1; v_call: TRBV4-3; cdr3_nt: TGCGCCAGCAGCCAAGCCCTGGTCCGACAGGGGGGAAACACCATATATTTT; cdr3_aa: CASSQALVRQGGNTIYF
clone_size: -; j_call: TRBJ1-5; d_call: -; v_call: TRBV30; cdr3_nt: TGTGCCTGGAGTTCAGGGTCCACGGGTCAGCCCCAGCATTTT; cdr3_aa: CAWSSGSTGQPQHF
clone_size: once; j_call: TRBJ1-5; d_call: -; v_call: TRBV18; cdr3_nt: TGTGCCAGCTCACCAAGTGGCTACAGGAGGCCAATACAGCCCCAGCATTTT; cdr3_aa: CASSPSGYRRPIQPQHF
clone_size: -; j_call: TRBJ2-1; d_call: -; v_call: TRBV9; cdr3_nt: TGTGCCAGCAGCGTAGGGGGAAAGGGGGGCCCTAACAATGAGCAGTTCTTC; cdr3_aa: CASSVGGKGGPNNEQFF
clone_size: once; j_call: TRBJ2-3; d_call: TRBD2; v_call: TRBV5-1; cdr3_nt: TGCGCCAGCACCCCACTGACTAGCGGGGGCACAGATACGCAGTATTTT; cdr3_aa: CASTPLTSGGTDTQYF
clone_size: few; j_call: TRBJ2-2; d_call: -; v_call: TRBV27; cdr3_nt: TGTGCCAGCAGCAATACAGGGAACACCGGGGAGCTGTTTTTT; cdr3_aa: CASSNTGNTGELFF
clone_size: -; j_call: TRBJ1-1; d_call: TRBD1; v_call: TRBV5-6; cdr3_nt: TGTGCCAGCAGCGCGGACAGGGCCGACACTGAAGCTTTCTTT; cdr3_aa: CASSADRADTEAFF
clone_size: once; j_call: TRBJ2-5; d_call: TRBD2; v_call: TRBV5-5; cdr3_nt: TGTGCCAGCAGCTTGGTGGGACTAGCGGGGGGTCTGAGACAAGAGACCCAGTACTTC; cdr3_aa: CASSLVGLAGGLRQETQYF
clone_size: -; j_call: TRBJ2-5; d_call: TRBD1; v_call: TRBV5-1; cdr3_nt: TGCGCCAGCAGTTACGACAGGGATATGGAGACCCAGTACTTC; cdr3_aa: CASSYDRDMETQYF
clone_size: -; j_call: TRBJ2-5; d_call: TRBD2; v_call: TRBV10-3; cdr3_nt: TGTGCCATCAGCGGGGGGGCGGTAGAGACCCAGTACTTC; cdr3_aa: CAISGGAVETQYF
clone_size: -; j_call: TRBJ2-1; d_call: TRBD2; v_call: TRBV6-4; cdr3_nt: TGTGCCAGCAGTGACCAGGGGACTAGCGGGGAGGAGCAGTTCTTC; cdr3_aa: CASSDQGTSGEEQFF
clone_size: -; j_call: TRBJ2-5; d_call: -; v_call: TRBV27; cdr3_nt: TGTGCCAGCAGATCCACACACCTCCAAGAGACCCAGTACTTC; cdr3_aa: CASRSTHLQETQYF
clone_size: -; j_call: TRBJ2-3; d_call: -; v_call: TRBV5-4; cdr3_nt: TGTGCCAGCAGCTTGGCGGGGGACGATACGCAGTATTTT; cdr3_aa: CASSLAGDDTQYF
clone_size: once; j_call: TRBJ2-5; d_call: TRBD2; v_call: TRBV27; cdr3_nt: TGTGCCAGCAGTTCGAGGACTAGCGATGAGACCCAGTACTTC; cdr3_aa: CASSSRTSDETQYF
clone_size: few; j_call: TRBJ1-4; d_call: -; v_call: TRBV5-8; cdr3_nt: TGTGCCAGCAGCTTCAGGGGTCAGGAAAAACTGTTTTTT; cdr3_aa: CASSFRGQEKLFF
clone_size: -; j_call: TRBJ2-1; d_call: TRBD2; v_call: TRBV2; cdr3_nt: TGTGCCAGCAGTTTTTATAGCGGGTACTCCTACAATGAGCAGTTCTTC; cdr3_aa: CASSFYSGYSYNEQFF
clone_size: -; j_call: TRBJ2-5; d_call: -; v_call: TRBV7-2; cdr3_nt: TGTGCCAGCAGTCCGGGACCCTCGATTAGCCAGTACTTC; cdr3_aa: CASSPGPSISQYF
clone_size: few; j_call: TRBJ1-3; d_call: TRBD1; v_call: TRBV4-1; cdr3_nt: TGCGCCAGCAGCCTCTACTCGACAGGGAGTGGAAACACCATATATTTT; cdr3_aa: CASSLYSTGSGNTIYF
clone_size: few; j_call: TRBJ2-2; d_call: TRBD1; v_call: TRBV5-4; cdr3_nt: TGTGCCAGCAGTCGGGACAGGGTTGGGACCACCGGGGAGCTGTTTTTT; cdr3_aa: CASSRDRVGTTGELFF
clone_size: once; j_call: TRBJ1-5; d_call: TRBD1; v_call: TRBV9; cdr3_nt: TGTGCCAGCAGCCCACAGGGGAACAATCAGCCCCAGCATTTT; cdr3_aa: CASSPQGNNQPQHF
clone_size: -; j_call: TRBJ2-2; d_call: -; v_call: TRBV10-3; cdr3_nt: TGTGCCATCAAAGGGGACCCCGGGGAGCTGTTTTTT; cdr3_aa: CAIKGDPGELFF
clone_size: -; j_call: TRBJ2-5; d_call: TRBD1; v_call: TRBV19; cdr3_nt: TGTGCCACCGCGGACAGGGTAGGAGAGACCCAGTACTTC; cdr3_aa: CATADRVGETQYF
clone_size: -; j_call: TRBJ1-3; d_call: TRBD1; v_call: TRBV25-1; cdr3_nt: TGTGCCAGCAGCTTCGGGACAGGGGGAAACACCATATATTTT; cdr3_aa: CASSFGTGGNTIYF
clone_size: few; j_call: TRBJ1-4; d_call: -; v_call: TRBV6-5; cdr3_nt: TGTGCCAGCAGTTACTCGCGGGAAAATGAAAAACTGTTTTTT; cdr3_aa: CASSYSRENEKLFF
clone_size: -; j_call: TRBJ1-5; d_call: TRBD1; v_call: TRBV28; cdr3_nt: TGTGCCAGCAGTGGGACAGGGACTAGCAATCAGCCCCAGCATTTT; cdr3_aa: CASSGTGTSNQPQHF
clone_size: -; j_call: TRBJ1-6; d_call: TRBD1; v_call: TRBV18; cdr3_nt: TGTGCCAGCTCACAACAGGGGGCTAGGTCACCCCTCCACTTT; cdr3_aa: CASSQQGARSPLHF
clone_size: -; j_call: TRBJ2-2; d_call: -; v_call: TRBV19; cdr3_nt: TGTGCCAGTAGTAGGACATCACTCAGGCCCGGGGAGCTGTTTTTT; cdr3_aa: CASSRTSLRPGELFF
clone_size: -; j_call: TRBJ1-4; d_call: -; v_call: TRBV12-3/TRBV12-4; cdr3_nt: TGTGCCAGCAGTTTCCGTCAAAATGAAAAACTGTTTTTT; cdr3_aa: CASSFRQNEKLFF
clone_size: -; j_call: TRBJ1-2; d_call: -; v_call: TRBV4-3; cdr3_nt: TGCGCCAGCAGCCACGATGGGCAGAACTATGGCTACACCTTC; cdr3_aa: CASSHDGQNYGYTF
clone_size: -; j_call: TRBJ2-6; d_call: -; v_call: TRBV11-2; cdr3_nt: TGTGCCAGCAGGCGGCCGGGGACTGGGGCCAACGTCCTGACTTTC; cdr3_aa: CASRRPGTGANVLTF
clone_size: -; j_call: TRBJ2-5; d_call: -; v_call: TRBV5-1; cdr3_nt: TGCGCCAGCAGCTTGGCGGTGGGGCAAGAGACCCAGTACTTC; cdr3_aa: CASSLAVGQETQYF
clone_size: -; j_call: TRBJ2-1; d_call: TRBD2; v_call: TRBV25-1; cdr3_nt: TGTGCCAGCAGTCCAAGACTAGCGGGGCTATACAATGAGCAGTTCTTC; cdr3_aa: CASSPRLAGLYNEQFF
clone_size: few; j_call: TRBJ1-2; d_call: -; v_call: TRBV6-6; cdr3_nt: TGTGCCAGCAGTTACTCGCCCCCTCAGGGAAATGGCTACACCTTC; cdr3_aa: CASSYSPPQGNGYTF
clone_size: -; j_call: TRBJ2-1; d_call: -; v_call: TRBV5-1; cdr3_nt: TGCGCCAGCAGCTTGGGCGGGACCCTCTCCTACAATGAGCAGTTCTTC; cdr3_aa: CASSLGGTLSYNEQFF
clone_size: -; j_call: TRBJ2-5; d_call: -; v_call: TRBV5-5; cdr3_nt: TGTGCCAGCAGCTTAGGTGGGGTACGTGAGACCCAGTACTTC; cdr3_aa: CASSLGGVRETQYF
clone_size: once; j_call: TRBJ1-2; d_call: TRBD1; v_call: TRBV19; cdr3_nt: TGTGCCAGTAGTATATGGGACAGGGAGTTCTATGGCTACACCTTC; cdr3_aa: CASSIWDREFYGYTF
clone_size: few; j_call: TRBJ1-1; d_call: -; v_call: TRBV6-1; cdr3_nt: TGTGCCAGCAGTGAACTCTACACTGAAGCTTTCTTT; cdr3_aa: CASSELYTEAFF
clone_size: -; j_call: TRBJ2-5; d_call: TRBD2; v_call: TRBV19; cdr3_nt: TGTGCCAGTAGTTCAGGACTAGCGGGGGGTGAGACCCAGTACTTC; cdr3_aa: CASSSGLAGGETQYF
clone_size: -; j_call: TRBJ2-3; d_call: -; v_call: TRBV24-1; cdr3_nt: TGTGCCACCAGTGACCCGGCTACTAGCACAGATACGCAGTATTTT; cdr3_aa: CATSDPATSTDTQYF
clone_size: -; j_call: TRBJ2-5; d_call: -; v_call: TRBV4-2; cdr3_nt: TGTGCCAGCAGCCCAGAACTCCTCGAGACCCAGTACTTC; cdr3_aa: CASSPELLETQYF
clone_size: few; j_call: TRBJ2-1; d_call: -; v_call: TRBV7-3; cdr3_nt: TGTGCCAGCAGCCTAGGACCGAGCTCCTACAATGAGCAGTTCTTC; cdr3_aa: CASSLGPSSYNEQFF
clone_size: -; j_call: TRBJ1-5; d_call: -; v_call: TRBV6-5; cdr3_nt: TGTGCCAGCAGGCGAGATAGCAATCAGCCCCAGCATTTT; cdr3_aa: CASRRDSNQPQHF
clone_size: -; j_call: TRBJ1-2; d_call: -; v_call: TRBV6-1; cdr3_nt: TGTGCCAGCAGTGAATCAGGGGCCGCGAAAACTTATGGCTACACCTTC; cdr3_aa: CASSESGAAKTYGYTF
clone_size: -; j_call: TRBJ1-5; d_call: -; v_call: TRBV6-5; cdr3_nt: TGTGCCAGCAGTAAGGACACGAGGCAGCCCCAGCATTTT; cdr3_aa: CASSKDTRQPQHF
clone_size: -; j_call: TRBJ2-5; d_call: -; v_call: TRBV3-1/TRBV3-2; cdr3_nt: TGTGCCAGCAGAAATACGGGACGCGGGGAGACCCAGTACTTC; cdr3_aa: CASRNTGRGETQYF
clone_size: -; j_call: TRBJ2-2; d_call: -; v_call: TRBV6-5; cdr3_nt: TGTGCCAGCAGTTCGGGTTTCACCACCGGGGAGCTGTTTTTT; cdr3_aa: CASSSGFTTGELFF
clone_size: -; j_call: TRBJ1-2; d_call: -; v_call: TRBV13; cdr3_nt: TGTGCCAGCAGCTTAGGAGGGATTCAGACTCTCTATGGCTACACCTTC; cdr3_aa: CASSLGGIQTLYGYTF
clone_size: -; j_call: TRBJ2-1; d_call: -; v_call: TRBV18; cdr3_nt: TGTGCCAGCTCACCATCAGGGTTCTCCTACAATGAGCAGTTCTTC; cdr3_aa: CASSPSGFSYNEQFF
clone_size: -; j_call: TRBJ2-3; d_call: TRBD1; v_call: TRBV27; cdr3_nt: TGTGCCACCCAATTCGGTCAGGGGGTTGGCACAGATACGCAGTATTTT; cdr3_aa: CATQFGQGVGTDTQYF
clone_size: -; j_call: TRBJ1-1; d_call: -; v_call: TRBV29-1; cdr3_nt: TGCAGCGTAACAGCGATCCGGAACACTGAAGCTTTCTTT; cdr3_aa: CSVTAIRNTEAFF
clone_size: -; j_call: TRBJ2-2; d_call: -; v_call: TRBV2; cdr3_nt: TGTGCCAGCAGTGAACCCAGTGGGGAGCTGTTTTTT; cdr3_aa: CASSEPSGELFF
clone_size: -; j_call: TRBJ2-6; d_call: -; v_call: TRBV5-4; cdr3_nt: TGTGCCAGCAGCTTGAGAAGGGGTCCATCTGGGGCCAACGTCCTGACTTTC; cdr3_aa: CASSLRRGPSGANVLTF
clone_size: -; j_call: TRBJ2-6; d_call: -; v_call: TRBV30; cdr3_nt: TGTGCCTTATACGTCAGGCGCTCTGGGGCCAACGTCCTGACTTTC; cdr3_aa: CALYVRRSGANVLTF
clone_size: -; j_call: TRBJ1-5; d_call: TRBD1; v_call: TRBV7-9; cdr3_nt: TGTGCCAGCAGCCCACCGGGACAGGGAGTGCCCCAGCATTTT; cdr3_aa: CASSPPGQGVPQHF